These T cell receptor beta chains were read from a single sample in a study of radiotherapy plus CTLA-4 blockade in lung cancer. TCRdb's copy holds only in-frame clones and misses some; the assay was immunoSEQ multiplex PCR. The sample lists 85,000 to 100,000 clones; 72% were seen once. Here the sequenced sample was peripheral blood, taken from a patient treated with radiotherapy plus ipilimumab. All receptors come from a human donor with non-small cell lung cancer that progressed on radiotherapy plus ipilimumab. CDR3s include the opening cysteine and the closing phenylalanine or tryptophan. The D gene is left open where the match is weak. Clone size is not always given. Where it is, it says once, few, many or a class for expanded clones.

j_call,v_call,clone_size,d_call,cdr3_nt,cdr3_aa
TRBJ2-2,TRBV4-3,-,TRBD2,TGCGCCAGCAGCCCTAGCGGGGGGGCATTCGGGGAGCTGTTTTTT,CASSPSGGAFGELFF
TRBJ1-2,TRBV18,-,TRBD1,TGTGCCAGCTCACCAGGGACAGGATTATTCTATGGCTACACCTTC,CASSPGTGLFYGYTF
TRBJ2-2,TRBV6-6,few,-,TGTGCCAGCACCGGGGGCAGGGCCTATGCCGGGGAGCTGTTTTTT,CASTGGRAYAGELFF
TRBJ2-1,TRBV13,-,-,TGTGCCAGCAGCTTAAGAGGGAATGAGGTCGATGAGCAGTTCTTC,CASSLRGNEVDEQFF
TRBJ2-7,TRBV27,few,-,TGTGCCAGCAGTTTTGCGGGGTCTAACGAGCAGTACTTC,CASSFAGSNEQYF
TRBJ1-5,TRBV11-3,-,-,TGTGCCAGCAGCTTTAATCCCAGCGGGAAGGTCCAGCATTTT,CASSFNPSGKVQHF
TRBJ1-6,TRBV2,-,-,TGTGCCAGCAGTGAAGAGGGACCGCGGTCACCCCTCCACTTT,CASSEEGPRSPLHF
TRBJ2-1,TRBV7-3,-,TRBD1,TGTGCCAGCAGCTTAAGGGACAGGGAGGGAGGGGTGAATGAGCAGTTCTTC,CASSLRDREGGVNEQFF
TRBJ2-3,TRBV20-1,-,-,TGCAGTGCTGTCCTAGCGAACGCGCAGTATTTT,CSAVLANAQYF
TRBJ2-3,TRBV6-1,once,-,TGTGCCAGCACCGGGAGCACAGATACGCAGTATTTT,CASTGSTDTQYF
TRBJ1-1,TRBV2,-,-,TGTGCCAGCATGGAACAGAACACTGAAGCTTTCTTT,CASMEQNTEAFF
TRBJ2-1,TRBV9,few,TRBD2,TGTGCCAGCAGCGTAGAGTTGGGACTAGCGGGCAATGAGCAGTTCTTC,CASSVELGLAGNEQFF
TRBJ1-2,TRBV6-5,-,TRBD1,TGTGCCAGCAGCAGTGGACAGGGGGCGCGAGGCTACACCTTC,CASSSGQGARGYTF
TRBJ2-4,TRBV5-6,-,-,TGTGCCAGCAGCTTGTTGGATAGCGGCCCGGCCAAAAACATTCAGTACTTC,CASSLLDSGPAKNIQYF
TRBJ2-1,TRBV19,-,TRBD2,TGTGCCAGTAGTATAAGCGGGGGGGGTTACAATGAGCAGTTCTTC,CASSISGGGYNEQFF
TRBJ2-6,TRBV14,-,-,TGTGCCAGCAGCCGAGGGGGGGCCAACGTCCTGACTTTC,CASSRGGANVLTF
TRBJ2-5,TRBV5-1,-,TRBD1,TGCGCCAGCAGCTTAATGACAGGGGGGGAGACCCAGTACTTC,CASSLMTGGETQYF
TRBJ2-7,TRBV7-9,-,-,TGTGCCAGCAGCTTAGTTTCTGCCGCCGAGCAGTACTTC,CASSLVSAAEQYF
TRBJ2-7,TRBV7-9,-,-,TGTGCCAGCAGCTTAGCCCCTAGAGGTCCCTCCTACGAGCAGTACTTC,CASSLAPRGPSYEQYF
TRBJ2-4,TRBV5-6,-,-,TGTGCCAGCAGCTTGTGGCTGAAAAAAAACATTCAGTACTTC,CASSLWLKKNIQYF
TRBJ1-2,TRBV27,-,TRBD1,TGTGCCAGCAGTGGGACAGGGGTTAACTATGGCTACACCTTC,CASSGTGVNYGYTF
TRBJ1-1,TRBV5-1,-,-,TGCGCCAGCAGCTCGGCCTGGGACACTGAAGCTTTCTTT,CASSSAWDTEAFF
TRBJ2-6,TRBV9,-,-,TGTGCCAGCAGCGCCACCGGGACGTCGGGGGCCAACGTCCTGACTTTC,CASSATGTSGANVLTF
TRBJ2-7,TRBV27,-,TRBD1,TGTGCCAGCAGTCGAGGGACAGGGGGCAACGAGCAGTACTTC,CASSRGTGGNEQYF
TRBJ1-4,TRBV5-1,-,TRBD1,TGCGCCAGCAGCGGGGGACAGAATGAAAAACTGTTTTTT,CASSGGQNEKLFF
TRBJ2-2,TRBV7-8,few,TRBD2,TGTGCCAGCAGCTCCGGGACTAGCGGCACCGGGGAGCTGTTTTTT,CASSSGTSGTGELFF
TRBJ1-6,TRBV18,-,-,TGTGCCAGCTCACCCGAGGGGCAAGGTTCACCCCTCCACTTT,CASSPEGQGSPLHF
TRBJ2-2,TRBV6-6,-,TRBD1,TGTGCCAGCAGTTTATCCGGGACAGATAGCACCGGGGAGCTGTTTTTT,CASSLSGTDSTGELFF
TRBJ2-3,TRBV7-2,once,TRBD2,TGTGCCAGCAGCAGGGGCCTTGCGGGGGCAGATACGCAGTATTTT,CASSRGLAGADTQYF
TRBJ1-1,TRBV7-2,-,-,TGTGCCAGCAGCTTTTCTCAGGGCTCGCTTTCTGAAGCTTTCTTT,CASSFSQGSLSEAFF
TRBJ2-1,TRBV7-3,-,-,TGTGCCAGCAGCTTAATTCAGAGCTCCTACAATGAGCAGTTCTTC,CASSLIQSSYNEQFF
TRBJ2-1,TRBV5-1,once,-,TGCGCCAGCAGCTTGTGGGCAGGTTTTTCAGGGACTTACAATGAGCAGTTCTTC,CASSLWAGFSGTYNEQFF
TRBJ2-1,TRBV7-8,-,-,TGTGCCAGCAGCTCGCAGGGAATCCACAATGAGCAGTTCTTC,CASSSQGIHNEQFF
TRBJ2-4,TRBV12-5,few,-,TGTGCTAGTGGTTTCTTGCCCAAAAACATTCAGTACTTC,CASGFLPKNIQYF
TRBJ2-3,TRBV5-6,once,TRBD2,TGTGCCAGCAGCCGGACTAGCGGGGGGCCCAGCACAGATACGCAGTATTTT,CASSRTSGGPSTDTQYF
TRBJ1-1,TRBV19,-,-,TGTGCCAGTACCGCGGGACGCAGGAACACTGAAGCTTTCTTT,CASTAGRRNTEAFF
TRBJ2-3,TRBV7-9,-,-,TGTGCCAGCAGCCGATTCACAGATACGCAGTATTTT,CASSRFTDTQYF
TRBJ1-1,TRBV30,-,-,TGTGCCTGGAGTGTAAGGGGAGGAACTGAAGCTTTCTTT,CAWSVRGGTEAFF
TRBJ2-2,TRBV29-1,-,-,TGCAGCGTTGAAAGAGGGGACACCGGGGAGCTGTTTTTT,CSVERGDTGELFF
TRBJ1-1,TRBV9,once,-,TGTGCCAGCAGCTTCCTTGCGAGCACTGAAGCTTTCTTT,CASSFLASTEAFF
TRBJ2-2,TRBV28,few,-,TGTGCCAGCAGTTTGGGAGTTGTAAACACCGGGGAGCTGTTTTTT,CASSLGVVNTGELFF
TRBJ2-5,TRBV15,-,TRBD2,TGTGCCACCAGCATGGGACTAGCGGGAGGGCCAAGTGGAGAGACCCAGTACTTC,CATSMGLAGGPSGETQYF
TRBJ1-2,TRBV18,few,TRBD1,TGTGCCAGCTCACCCTTAAACAGGGGTGGCTACACCTTC,CASSPLNRGGYTF
TRBJ2-2,TRBV7-3,-,TRBD1,TGTGCCAGCAGCCGGGACAGGACCACCGGGGAGCTGTTTTTT,CASSRDRTTGELFF
TRBJ1-1,TRBV6-5,-,TRBD1,TGTGCCAGCAGTTACTCGAGACAGGGGGAAGGAGCTTTCTTT,CASSYSRQGEGAFF
TRBJ1-1,TRBV6-1,-,-,TGTGCCAGCAGTGACCGGGGACGTATGAACACTGAAGCTTTCTTT,CASSDRGRMNTEAFF
TRBJ1-5,TRBV19,-,TRBD1,TGTGCCAGTAGTCTCCCGCAGGGGGAGGATCAGCCCCAGCATTTT,CASSLPQGEDQPQHF
TRBJ2-4,TRBV15,-,TRBD1,TGTGCCACCAGCAGACCCGCCGCGCAGGGGGTTTACATTCAGTACTTC,CATSRPAAQGVYIQYF
TRBJ2-7,TRBV15,-,TRBD2,TGTGCCACCAGCAGGTATACTAGCGGGATCTACGAGCAGTACTTC,CATSRYTSGIYEQYF
TRBJ1-1,TRBV7-8,once,-,TGTGCCAGCAGCCCCAGGGCAGAACTTGGAATGAACACTGAAGCTTTCTTT,CASSPRAELGMNTEAFF
TRBJ2-7,TRBV5-8,few,TRBD1,TGTGCCAGCAGCCAGGACAGGGGTGCTTACGAGCAGTACTTC,CASSQDRGAYEQYF
TRBJ2-3,TRBV5-6,-,TRBD2,TGTGCCAGCAGCTTGGATCTGGGGGGGGCAGATACGCAGTATTTT,CASSLDLGGADTQYF
TRBJ2-7,TRBV29-1,-,-,TGCAGCGTTGACCCAGGGCAGGGAACGAGGGAGCAGTACTTC,CSVDPGQGTREQYF